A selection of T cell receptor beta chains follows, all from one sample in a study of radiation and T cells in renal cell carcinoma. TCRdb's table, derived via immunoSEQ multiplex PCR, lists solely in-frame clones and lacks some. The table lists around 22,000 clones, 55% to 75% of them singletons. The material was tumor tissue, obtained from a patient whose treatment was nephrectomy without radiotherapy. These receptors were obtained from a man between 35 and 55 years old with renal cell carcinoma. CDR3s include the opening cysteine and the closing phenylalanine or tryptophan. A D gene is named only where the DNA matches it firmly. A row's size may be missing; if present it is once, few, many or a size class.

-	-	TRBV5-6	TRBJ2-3	TGTGCCAGCAGCGCCAGCCGGGGCACAGATACGCAGTATTTT	CASSASRGTDTQYF
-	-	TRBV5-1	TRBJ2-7	TGCGCCAGCAGCCTACGGACGGACCTTCCCTACGAGCAGTACTTC	CASSLRTDLPYEQYF
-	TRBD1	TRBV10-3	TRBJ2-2	TGTGCCATCAGTGACCCGGGACAGGGGTCCGGCGGGGAGCTGTTTTTT	CAISDPGQGSGGELFF
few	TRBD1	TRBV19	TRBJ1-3	TGTGCCAGTAGTCTGCGTCCGGGACAGGCATTAAACACCATATATTTT	CASSLRPGQALNTIYF
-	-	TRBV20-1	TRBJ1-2	TGCAGTGCTAATAACTATGGCTACACCTTC	CSANNYGYTF
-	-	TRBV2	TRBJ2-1	TGTGCCAGCACCGACTACAATGAGCAGTTCTTC	CASTDYNEQFF
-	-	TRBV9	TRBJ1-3	TGTGCCAGCAGCGTCCTTCAGGAGGGTGGAAACACCATATATTTT	CASSVLQEGGNTIYF
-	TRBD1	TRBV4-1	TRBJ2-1	TGCGCCAGCAGTCGAGGGGGCCCGACCTACAATGAGCAGTTCTTC	CASSRGGPTYNEQFF
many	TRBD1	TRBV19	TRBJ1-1	TGTGCCAGTAGTATAAGGAACAGGGGGGCTGAAGCTTTCTTT	CASSIRNRGAEAFF
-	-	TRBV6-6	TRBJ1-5	TGTGCCAGCGGGGACGGTGATAGCAATCAGCCCCAGCATTTT	CASGDGDSNQPQHF
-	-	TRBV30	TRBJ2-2	TGTGCCTCACAAGCGGACACCGGGGAGCTGTTTTTT	CASQADTGELFF
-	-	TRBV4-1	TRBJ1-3	TGCGCCAGCAGCCAAGATTTTATGGGGACCGCTGGAAACACCATATATTTT	CASSQDFMGTAGNTIYF
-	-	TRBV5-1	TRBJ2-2	TGCGCCAGCAGCCCGCTGGCAGGGGCCACGAACACCGGGGAGCTGTTTTTT	CASSPLAGATNTGELFF
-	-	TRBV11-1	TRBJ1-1	TGTGCCAGCAGCTTTGGTGCAGGGAACACTGAAGCTTTCTTT	CASSFGAGNTEAFF
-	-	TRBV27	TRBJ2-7	TGTGCCAGCAGTTCTATCAGCAGGGGAGGCTACGAGCAGTACTTC	CASSSISRGGYEQYF
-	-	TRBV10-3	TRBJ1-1	TGTGCCTCCTCCGGGTCCAGGGCCGTTGTGAACACTGAAGCTTTCTTT	CASSGSRAVVNTEAFF
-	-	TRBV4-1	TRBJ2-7	TGCGCCAGCAGCCAGGATCACGGGACCCTCGAGCAGTACTTC	CASSQDHGTLEQYF
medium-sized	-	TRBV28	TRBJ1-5	TGTGCCAGCAGTTTTGAGGGTAGCAATCAGCCCCAGCATTTT	CASSFEGSNQPQHF
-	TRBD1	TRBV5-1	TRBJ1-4	TGCGCCAGCAGCTATACCGGGACAGTCCCCCCAACTAATGAAAAACTGTTTTTT	CASSYTGTVPPTNEKLFF
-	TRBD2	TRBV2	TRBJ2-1	TGTGCCAGCCGGACTAGCGGGAACGGCTACAATGAGCAGTTCTTC	CASRTSGNGYNEQFF
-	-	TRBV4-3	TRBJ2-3	TGCGCCAGCAGCCAAGAAGGGGGTTTGTCTAGCACAGATACGCAGTATTTT	CASSQEGGLSSTDTQYF
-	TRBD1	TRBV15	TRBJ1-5	TGTGCCACCAGCAGAGCCGGGACAGGGGATCAGCCCCAGCATTTT	CATSRAGTGDQPQHF
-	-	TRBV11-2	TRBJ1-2	TGTGCCAGCAGCTTAGTACCTCGGGTGGACTACACCTTC	CASSLVPRVDYTF
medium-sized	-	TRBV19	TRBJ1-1	TGTGCCACCCTCGACAGTCCAATGAACACTGAAGCTTTCTTT	CATLDSPMNTEAFF
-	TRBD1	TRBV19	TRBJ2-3	TGTGCCAGTAGTATAACCCCACTCAACGTACAGGGGATCACAGATACGCAGTATTTT	CASSITPLNVQGITDTQYF
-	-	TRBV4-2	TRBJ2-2	TGTGCCAGCAGCCGCCCGACCTCGCCCGTAGCCAGACGAACCGGGGAGCTGTTTTTT	CASSRPTSPVARRTGELFF
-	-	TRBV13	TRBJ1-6	TGTGCCAGCAGCTTCGGGACCGCTGGTTCACCCCTCCACTTT	CASSFGTAGSPLHF
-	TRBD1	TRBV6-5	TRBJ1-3	TGTGCCAGCAGTCGACAGGGGCTTTCGGGAAACACCATATATTTT	CASSRQGLSGNTIYF
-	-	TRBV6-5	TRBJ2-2	TGTGCCAGCAGTTCCCGGAGGGGAAGGGACACCGGGGAGCTGTTTTTT	CASSSRRGRDTGELFF
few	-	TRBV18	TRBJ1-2	TGTGCCAGCTCCGACAATAACTATGGCTACACCTTC	CASSDNNYGYTF
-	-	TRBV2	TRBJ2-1	TGTGCCAGCAGTGAACCGCTCCGACTCGACAATGAGCAGTTCTTC	CASSEPLRLDNEQFF
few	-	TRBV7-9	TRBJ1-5	TGTGCCAGCAGCTTATCGGCAGCCTCCCTCCATCAGCCCCAGCATTTT	CASSLSAASLHQPQHF
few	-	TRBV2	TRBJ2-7	TGTGCCAGCAAACGGACATTAAACTACGAGCAGTACTTC	CASKRTLNYEQYF
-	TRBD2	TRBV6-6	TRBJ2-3	TGTGCCAGCAGAGGCGGCGGGAGCGGAACAGATACGCAGTATTTT	CASRGGGSGTDTQYF
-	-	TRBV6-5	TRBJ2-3	TGTGCCAGCAGTTATAATATCGCGGGGACAGATACGCAGTATTTT	CASSYNIAGTDTQYF
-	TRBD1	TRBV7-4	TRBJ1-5	TGTGCCAGCAGCCCAAGGCAGGGGGTTAATCAGCCCCAGCATTTT	CASSPRQGVNQPQHF
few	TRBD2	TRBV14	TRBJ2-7	TGTGCCAGCAGCCGACTAGCGGGAGGGTACGAGCAGTACTTC	CASSRLAGGYEQYF
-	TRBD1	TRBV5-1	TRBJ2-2	TGCGCCAGCAGTCAGGGGGACACCGGGGAGCTGTTTTTT	CASSQGDTGELFF
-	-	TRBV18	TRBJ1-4	TGTGCCAGCTCACCAAATGGGGGATCTAATGAAAAACTGTTTTTT	CASSPNGGSNEKLFF
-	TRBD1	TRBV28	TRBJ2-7	TGTGCCAGCATTTGGGGGACAGGGAATGAGCAGTACTTC	CASIWGTGNEQYF
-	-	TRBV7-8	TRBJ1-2	TGTGCCAGCAGCCAAGGGTCGATAGCTAACTATGGCTACACCTTC	CASSQGSIANYGYTF
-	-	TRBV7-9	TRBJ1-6	TGTGCCAGCAGCGACTCAGGGAGGGTTCTCCACTTT	CASSDSGRVLHF
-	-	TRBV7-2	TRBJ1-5	TGTGCCAGCAGCTTACAGGGAGGCGCGGGCAATCAGCCCCAGCATTTT	CASSLQGGAGNQPQHF
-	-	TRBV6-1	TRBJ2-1	TGTGCCAGCACCAAGATAGGGAATGAGCAGTTCTTC	CASTKIGNEQFF
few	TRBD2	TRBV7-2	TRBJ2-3	TGTGCCAGCAGCTTCGCGAGCGGGAGGGGGATGGGAGATACGCAGTATTTT	CASSFASGRGMGDTQYF
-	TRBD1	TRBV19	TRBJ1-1	TGTGCCACCACGCGGGGACAGGGGGCCATGAACACTGAAGCTTTCTTT	CATTRGQGAMNTEAFF